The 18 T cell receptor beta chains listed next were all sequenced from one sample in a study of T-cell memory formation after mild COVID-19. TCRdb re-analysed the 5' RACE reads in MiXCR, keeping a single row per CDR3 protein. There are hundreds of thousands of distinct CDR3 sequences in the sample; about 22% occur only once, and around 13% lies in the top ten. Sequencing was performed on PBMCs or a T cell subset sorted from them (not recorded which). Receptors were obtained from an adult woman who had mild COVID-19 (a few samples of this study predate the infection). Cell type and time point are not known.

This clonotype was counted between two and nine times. DNA for the CDR3: TGCAGCGCGGGACTAGCGGATTACGAGCAGTACTTC. Encoded protein: CSAGLADYEQYF. This chain connects TRBV29-1 to TRBJ2-7, with 11 positions matching TRBD2. Germline loops: CDR1 SQVTM, CDR2 ANQGSEA. With 7 bases clipped from V and 4 bases from J, the junction kept 3 bases outside the gene matches. The CDR3 covers 12 residues.

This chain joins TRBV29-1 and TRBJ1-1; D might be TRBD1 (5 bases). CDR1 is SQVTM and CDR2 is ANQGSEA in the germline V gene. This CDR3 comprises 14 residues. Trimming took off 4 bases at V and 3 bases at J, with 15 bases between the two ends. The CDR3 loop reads CSVAGVGGHTEAFF. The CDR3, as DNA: TGCAGCGTTGCGGGGGTCGGTGGGCACACTGAAGCTTTCTTT.

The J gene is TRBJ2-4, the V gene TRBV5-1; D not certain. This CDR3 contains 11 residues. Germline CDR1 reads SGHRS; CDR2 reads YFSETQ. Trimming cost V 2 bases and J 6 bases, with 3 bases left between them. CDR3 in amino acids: CASSFSNIQYF. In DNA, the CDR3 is TGCGCCAGCAGCTTTTCAAACATTCAGTACTTC.

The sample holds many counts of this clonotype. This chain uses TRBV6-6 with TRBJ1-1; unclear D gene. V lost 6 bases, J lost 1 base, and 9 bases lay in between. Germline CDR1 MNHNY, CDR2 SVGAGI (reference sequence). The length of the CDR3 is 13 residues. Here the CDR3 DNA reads TGTGCCAGCAGCGAGGGTCAGAACACTGAAGCTTTCTTT. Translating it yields CASSEGQNTEAFF.

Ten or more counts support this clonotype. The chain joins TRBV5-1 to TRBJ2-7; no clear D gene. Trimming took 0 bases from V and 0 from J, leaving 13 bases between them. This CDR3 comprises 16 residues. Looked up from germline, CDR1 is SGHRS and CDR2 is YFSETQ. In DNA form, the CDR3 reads TGCGCCAGCAGCTTGGGTCAGTCGGGCCCCTCCTACGAGCAGTACTTC. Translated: CASSLGQSGPSYEQYF.

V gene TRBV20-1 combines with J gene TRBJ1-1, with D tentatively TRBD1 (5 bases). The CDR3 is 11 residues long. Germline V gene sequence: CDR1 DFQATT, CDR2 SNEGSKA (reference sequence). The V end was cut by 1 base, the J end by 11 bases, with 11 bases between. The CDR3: CSARAGTLAFF. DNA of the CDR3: TGCAGTGCTAGAGCGGGGACCCTGGCTTTCTTT.

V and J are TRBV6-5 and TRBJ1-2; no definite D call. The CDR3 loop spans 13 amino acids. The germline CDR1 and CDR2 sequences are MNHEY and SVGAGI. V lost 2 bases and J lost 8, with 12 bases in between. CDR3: CASSYGEAGGYTF. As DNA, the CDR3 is TGTGCCAGCAGTTACGGGGAGGCTGGGGGCTACACCTTC.

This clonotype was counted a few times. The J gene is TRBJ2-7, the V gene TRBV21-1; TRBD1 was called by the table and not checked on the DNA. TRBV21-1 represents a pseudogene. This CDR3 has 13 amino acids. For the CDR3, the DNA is TGTGCCAGCAGCATCGTCAGGGGCTACGAGCAGTACTTC. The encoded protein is CASSIVRGYEQYF.

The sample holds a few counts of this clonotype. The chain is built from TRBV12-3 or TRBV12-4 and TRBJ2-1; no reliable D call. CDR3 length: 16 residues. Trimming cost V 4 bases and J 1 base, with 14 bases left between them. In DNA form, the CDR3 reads TGTGCCAGCAGTTACTTTGTTGGTTTTTCCTACAATGAGCAGTTCTTC. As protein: CASSYFVGFSYNEQFF.

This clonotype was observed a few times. The CDR3 is CSVSGLADYHTYNEQFF. CDR3 DNA sequence: TGCAGCGTCTCGGGACTAGCGGACTATCATACCTACAATGAGCAGTTCTTC. The chain is built from TRBV29-1 and TRBJ2-1; TRBD2 matches 11 bases. After removal of 6 bases from V and 2 bases from J, the junction contained 12 bases not matched to a gene. Germline CDR1 reads SQVTM; CDR2 reads ANQGSEA. The CDR3 length is 17 residues.

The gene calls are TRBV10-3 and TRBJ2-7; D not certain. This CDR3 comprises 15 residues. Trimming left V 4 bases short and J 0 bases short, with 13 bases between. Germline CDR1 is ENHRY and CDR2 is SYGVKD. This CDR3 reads CAISVIRRASYEQYF. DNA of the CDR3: TGTGCCATCAGTGTTATCCGGAGAGCCTCCTACGAGCAGTACTTC.

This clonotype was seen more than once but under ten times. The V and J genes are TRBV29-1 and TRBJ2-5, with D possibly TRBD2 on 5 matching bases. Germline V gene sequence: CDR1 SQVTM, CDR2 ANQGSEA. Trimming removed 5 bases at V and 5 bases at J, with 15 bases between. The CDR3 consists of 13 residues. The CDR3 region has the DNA TGCAGCGTTCAAAGTCACCCGGGGGAGACCCAGTACTTC. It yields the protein CSVQSHPGETQYF. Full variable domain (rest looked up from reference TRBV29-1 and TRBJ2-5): SAVISQKPSRDICQRGTSLTIQCQVDSQVTMMFWYRQQPGQSLTLIATANQGSEATYESGFVIDKFPISRPNLTFSTLTVSNMSPEDSSIYLCSVQSHPGETQYFGPGTRLLVL.

DNA for the CDR3: TGTGCCATCAGCCAAATTGAGACCAAGCAAGAGACCCAGTACTTC. As protein: CAISQIETKQETQYF. The V call is TRBV10-3, the J call TRBJ2-5; D gene uncertain. Germline V gene lookup returns CDR1 ENHRY and CDR2 SYGVKD. V was cut by 6 bases and J by 2 bases, with 16 bases left in between. This CDR3 is built from 15 residues.

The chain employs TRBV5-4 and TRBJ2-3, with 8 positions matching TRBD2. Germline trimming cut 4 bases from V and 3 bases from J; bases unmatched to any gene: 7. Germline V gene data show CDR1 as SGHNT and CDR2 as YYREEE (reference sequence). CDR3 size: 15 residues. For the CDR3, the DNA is TGTGCCAGCAGCGTAACGGGGGGGCCGACAGATACGCAGTATTTT. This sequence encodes CASSVTGGPTDTQYF.

CDR3 in amino acids: CASSPEQVNTEAFF. The CDR3 bases are TGCGCCAGCAGCCCGGAACAGGTGAACACTGAAGCTTTCTTT. The chain has TRBV5-1 and TRBJ1-1, with D tentatively TRBD1 (5 bases). Germline values: CDR1 SGHRS, CDR2 YFSETQ. This CDR3 contains 14 residues. V dropped 4 bases and J dropped 0 bases, with 10 bases sitting between them.

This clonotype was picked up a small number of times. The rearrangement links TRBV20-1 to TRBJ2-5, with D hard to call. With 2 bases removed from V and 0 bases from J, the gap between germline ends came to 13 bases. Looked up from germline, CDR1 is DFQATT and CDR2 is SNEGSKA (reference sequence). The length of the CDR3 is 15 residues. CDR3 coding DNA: TGCAGTGCTAGACTCCCTTTCGGCTACCAAGAGACCCAGTACTTC. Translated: CSARLPFGYQETQYF.

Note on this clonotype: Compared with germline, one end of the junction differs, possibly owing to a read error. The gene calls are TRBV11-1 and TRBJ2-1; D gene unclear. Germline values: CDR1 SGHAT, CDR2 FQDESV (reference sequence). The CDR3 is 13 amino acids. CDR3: CASSPHSENGQFF. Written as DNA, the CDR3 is TGTGCCAGCAGCCCCCACAGTGAAAATGGGCAGTTCTTC.

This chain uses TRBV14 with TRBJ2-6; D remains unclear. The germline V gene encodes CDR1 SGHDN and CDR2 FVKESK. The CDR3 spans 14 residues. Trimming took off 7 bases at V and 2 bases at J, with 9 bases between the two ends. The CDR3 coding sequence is TGTGCCAGCACCCGAAATACTGGGGCCAACGTCCTGACTTTC. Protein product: CASTRNTGANVLTF.